The rows below give T cell receptor beta chains drawn from one sample of a study of blood T cell repertoires in COVID-19. Assay used: immunoSEQ multiplex PCR; TCRdb lists only in-frame clones, some missing. Of about 220,000 clones listed, over 75% were seen once; the top ten hold roughly 5%. Material: peripheral blood. Receptors originate from a human donor in a cohort sampled during active COVID-19. Both conserved end residues are part of each CDR3. The order of the fields is J gene, V gene, CDR3 protein.

TRBJ1-1 | TRBV6-2/TRBV6-3 | CASSYQANTEAFF
TRBJ2-7 | TRBV4-1 | CASSQDIGTGDPYEQYF
TRBJ1-1 | TRBV9 | CASSVAAGREAFF
TRBJ2-7 | TRBV29-1 | CSVEIADPYEQYF
TRBJ1-1 | TRBV5-1 | CASSRQDLNTEAFF
TRBJ2-7 | TRBV28 | CASSDIPYEQYF
TRBJ1-1 | TRBV6-5 | CASSRQKPMNTEAFF
TRBJ1-1 | TRBV11-2 | CASSLRPEAFF
TRBJ2-5 | TRBV11-2 | CASSLKVTDYQETQYF
TRBJ1-3 | TRBV28 | CASNGVKGAPTIYF
TRBJ2-2 | TRBV27 | CASSLGIAGGLTGELFF
TRBJ1-1 | TRBV7-2 | CASSLVGGGMNTEAFF
TRBJ2-7 | TRBV5-6 | CASSLIGSSYEQYF
TRBJ2-1 | TRBV3-1/TRBV3-2 | CASSQFVLAGGTYNEQFF
TRBJ1-4 | TRBV4-3 | CASSQGTANEKLFF
TRBJ2-7 | TRBV12-3/TRBV12-4 | CASSLSGVEQYF
TRBJ1-1 | TRBV19 | CASSMLGEAFF
TRBJ2-1 | TRBV28 | CASSLYPGPYNEQFF
TRBJ1-4 | TRBV9 | CASSRGRHEKLFF
TRBJ1-6 | TRBV27 | CASSLRGSYNSPLHF
TRBJ1-5 | TRBV2 | CASMTGQGGQPQHF
TRBJ2-5 | TRBV4-3 | CASSRTQGTTDAETQYF
TRBJ1-6 | TRBV27 | CASNNPAGENSPLHF
TRBJ2-7 | TRBV25-1 | CASSLTGTYEQYF
TRBJ2-1 | TRBV5-4 | CASSPGLAGGLPYNEQFF
TRBJ1-1 | TRBV7-9 | CASSLGQGYTEAFF
TRBJ2-7 | TRBV7-9 | CASSSGQFYEQYF
TRBJ1-2 | TRBV9 | CASSDPTGGSSFTF
TRBJ1-5 | TRBV5-4 | CASSLAGSQPQHF
TRBJ2-7 | TRBV5-6 | CASRADTSGNRYEQYF
TRBJ2-7 | TRBV18 | CASSPPGQGGHEQYF
TRBJ2-5 | TRBV4-3 | CASSQEWGGRGRETQYF
TRBJ2-3 | TRBV24-1 | CATRASGGQVTQYF
TRBJ1-1 | TRBV19 | CASSPQHGGHTEAFF
TRBJ2-7 | TRBV11-2 | CASSLLDIYYEQYF
TRBJ2-7 | TRBV21-1 | CASSKSGNRGPSYEQYF
TRBJ2-3 | TRBV5-1 | CASSLRLAGNTDTQYF
TRBJ2-1 | TRBV15 | CATSTGRTYNEQFF
TRBJ1-6 | TRBV9 | CASSVGGNSPLHF
TRBJ1-1 | TRBV6-5 | CASSYGGQGDTEAFF
TRBJ2-7 | TRBV30 | CAWRQGGRSYEQYF
TRBJ2-3 | TRBV7-2 | CASSPAGTSGREDTQYF
TRBJ1-4 | TRBV7-2 | CASSYRQGGTEKLFF
TRBJ1-1 | TRBV5-1 | CASSLYWGVNTEAFF
TRBJ2-7 | TRBV9 | CASSVGGEGEQYF
TRBJ2-1 | TRBV4-3 | CASSQTAGGVYNEQFF
TRBJ1-2 | TRBV18 | CASSPDREDYTF
TRBJ2-1 | TRBV6-5 | CASSSDRSSYNEQFF
TRBJ2-7 | TRBV27 | CASSLNGGLFDEQYF
TRBJ2-4 | TRBV25-1 | CASSDSPGTGGLGNIQYF
TRBJ1-2 | TRBV7-2 | CASSFDRMEGYTF
TRBJ1-6 | TRBV5-1 | CASTRDSLNSPLHF
TRBJ1-2 | TRBV5-1 | CASSLVSGGDYGYTF
TRBJ2-7 | TRBV6-5 | CASRTPSGGYEQYF